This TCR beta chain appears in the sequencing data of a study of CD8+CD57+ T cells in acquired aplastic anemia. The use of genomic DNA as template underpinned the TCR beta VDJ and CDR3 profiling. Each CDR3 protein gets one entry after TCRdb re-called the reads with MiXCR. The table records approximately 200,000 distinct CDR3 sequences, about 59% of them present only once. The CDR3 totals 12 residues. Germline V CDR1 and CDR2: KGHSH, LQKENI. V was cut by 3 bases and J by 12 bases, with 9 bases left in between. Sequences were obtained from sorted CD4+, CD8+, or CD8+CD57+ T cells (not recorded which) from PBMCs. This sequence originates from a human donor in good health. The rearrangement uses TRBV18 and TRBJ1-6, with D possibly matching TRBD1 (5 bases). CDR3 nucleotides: TGTGCCAGCTCACCTGAGGGGAAACCCCTCCACTTT. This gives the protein CASSPEGKPLHF.